This TCR beta chain was identified in a study of cytomegalovirus exposure and HLA in healthy donors. PCR involved 60 Vbeta and 13 Jbeta primers. This table comes from immunoSEQ multiplex PCR, and its TCRdb copy is limited to in-frame clones, with some not included. Among 150,000 to 200,000 clones, 80% to 90% were seen once, and the ten largest hold 1.5% to 2%. V was pared by 5 bases and J by 7 bases, with 17 bases between. The CDR3 runs to 14 residues. The germline V gene encodes CDR1 SGHTA and CDR2 FQGTGA. This chain uses TRBV7-3 with TRBJ1-2; perhaps TRBD1 as D (6 bases). The TCR was taken from a man between 18 and 35 years old in good health and CMV-seronegative. The material sequenced was PBMCs. The CDR3 protein is CASSPTGRGVGYTF. The CDR3 nucleotides are TGTGCCAGCAGCCCAACGGGCAGGGGAGTTGGCTACACCTTC.